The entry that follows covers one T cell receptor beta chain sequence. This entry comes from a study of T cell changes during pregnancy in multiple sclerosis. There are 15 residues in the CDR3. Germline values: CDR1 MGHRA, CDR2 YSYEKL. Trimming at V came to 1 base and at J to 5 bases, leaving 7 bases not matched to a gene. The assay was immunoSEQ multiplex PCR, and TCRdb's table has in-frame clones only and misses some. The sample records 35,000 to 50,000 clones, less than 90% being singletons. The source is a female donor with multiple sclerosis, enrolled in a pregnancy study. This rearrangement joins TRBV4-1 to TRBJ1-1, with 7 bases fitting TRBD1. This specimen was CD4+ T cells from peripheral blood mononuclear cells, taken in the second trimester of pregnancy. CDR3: CASSQGDRAPTEAFF. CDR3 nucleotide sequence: TGCGCCAGCAGCCAAGGCGACAGGGCTCCTACTGAAGCTTTCTTT.